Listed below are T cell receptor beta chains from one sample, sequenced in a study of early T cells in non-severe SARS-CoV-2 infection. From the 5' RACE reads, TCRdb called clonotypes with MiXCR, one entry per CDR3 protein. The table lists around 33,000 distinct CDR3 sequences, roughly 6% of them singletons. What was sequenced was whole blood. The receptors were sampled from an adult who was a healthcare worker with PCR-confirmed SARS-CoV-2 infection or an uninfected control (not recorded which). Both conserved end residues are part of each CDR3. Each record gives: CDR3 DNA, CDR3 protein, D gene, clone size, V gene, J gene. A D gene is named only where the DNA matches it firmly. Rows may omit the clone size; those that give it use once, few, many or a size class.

CDR3nt: TGTGCCAGCAGCTTATCAGGGTACGAGACCCAGTACTTC
CDR3aa: CASSLSGYETQYF
d_gene: .
abundance: many
v_gene: TRBV7-2
j_gene: TRBJ2-5

CDR3nt: TGTGCCAGCAGTTTGGGGGGATCGGGGAATTCACCCCTCCACTTT
CDR3aa: CASSLGGSGNSPLHF
d_gene: .
abundance: many
v_gene: TRBV27
j_gene: TRBJ1-6

CDR3nt: TGCGCCAGCAGCCCGGGACATCCGAACACCGGGGAGCTGTTTTTT
CDR3aa: CASSPGHPNTGELFF
d_gene: .
abundance: few
v_gene: TRBV5-1
j_gene: TRBJ2-2

CDR3nt: TGTGCCAGCAGCCCTCGGGCCCAAGAGACCCAGTACTTC
CDR3aa: CASSPRAQETQYF
d_gene: .
abundance: many
v_gene: TRBV7-8
j_gene: TRBJ2-5

CDR3nt: TGTGCCAGCAGTCAGGAAAACACTGAAGCTTTCTTT
CDR3aa: CASSQENTEAFF
d_gene: .
abundance: many
v_gene: TRBV6-2/TRBV6-3
j_gene: TRBJ1-1

CDR3nt: TGTGCCAGCACCCGAATGACAGCAGTGGCCACTAATGAAAAACTGTTTTTT
CDR3aa: CASTRMTAVATNEKLFF
d_gene: .
abundance: .
v_gene: TRBV7-9
j_gene: TRBJ1-4

CDR3nt: TGTGCCATCAGAGAACCGGGACAGGGGAACGAGCAGTACTTC
CDR3aa: CAIREPGQGNEQYF
d_gene: TRBD1
abundance: many
v_gene: TRBV10-3
j_gene: TRBJ2-7

CDR3nt: TGCAGTGCTAGAGCCGGGGGTTATGGCTACACCTTC
CDR3aa: CSARAGGYGYTF
d_gene: .
abundance: many
v_gene: TRBV20-1
j_gene: TRBJ1-2

CDR3nt: TGCAGCGTTGCGGGGGATCTGAAAACCTACGAGCAGTACTTC
CDR3aa: CSVAGDLKTYEQYF
d_gene: .
abundance: many
v_gene: TRBV29-1
j_gene: TRBJ2-7

CDR3nt: TGTGCCAGCAGTTTCGGGACAGGCGTTAGCAATCAGCCCCAGCATTTT
CDR3aa: CASSFGTGVSNQPQHF
d_gene: TRBD1
abundance: many
v_gene: TRBV12-3/TRBV12-4
j_gene: TRBJ1-5

CDR3nt: TGTGCCAGCAGTTTTACGGGGGCTTACGAGCAGTACTTC
CDR3aa: CASSFTGAYEQYF
d_gene: .
abundance: few
v_gene: TRBV12-3/TRBV12-4
j_gene: TRBJ2-7

CDR3nt: TGTGCCAGCAGCCAAGATCTTCCAGCTTCCTACAATGAGCAGTTCTTC
CDR3aa: CASSQDLPASYNEQFF
d_gene: .
abundance: .
v_gene: TRBV3-1
j_gene: TRBJ2-1

CDR3nt: TGTGCCACCGAGGGGGCTAGCTCCTACAATGAGCAGTTCTTC
CDR3aa: CATEGASSYNEQFF
d_gene: TRBD1
abundance: many
v_gene: TRBV24-1
j_gene: TRBJ2-1

CDR3nt: TGTGCCAGCAACCCGGGACTAAGAAATGAGCAGTTCTTC
CDR3aa: CASNPGLRNEQFF
d_gene: TRBD2
abundance: many
v_gene: TRBV5-4
j_gene: TRBJ2-1

CDR3nt: TGTGCCAGCCGTTCGGGTATGGAGTGGACGCAGTATTTT
CDR3aa: CASRSGMEWTQYF
d_gene: .
abundance: many
v_gene: TRBV12-3/TRBV12-4
j_gene: TRBJ2-3

CDR3nt: TGCAGTGCTAGAGTGGAACAGGCTTATGGCTACACCTTC
CDR3aa: CSARVEQAYGYTF
d_gene: .
abundance: many
v_gene: TRBV20-1
j_gene: TRBJ1-2

CDR3nt: TGTGCAAGTCGCTTGAATAGGGCTAGCGGGGGATCAGATACGCAGTATTTT
CDR3aa: CASRLNRASGGSDTQYF
d_gene: .
abundance: many
v_gene: TRBV12-2
j_gene: TRBJ2-3

CDR3nt: TGTGCCAGTAGTATAGTATCGGGAACTCTCCGCAAGGAGACCCAGTACTTC
CDR3aa: CASSIVSGTLRKETQYF
d_gene: .
abundance: few
v_gene: TRBV19
j_gene: TRBJ2-5

CDR3nt: TGTGCCAGCAGCCAAGGTGCCCAGGGAAGCAATCAGCCCCAGCATTTT
CDR3aa: CASSQGAQGSNQPQHF
d_gene: .
abundance: many
v_gene: TRBV4-2
j_gene: TRBJ1-5

CDR3nt: TGTGCCAGCAGCCAAGCTTCAGGGCCGGGGGGCTACACCTTC
CDR3aa: CASSQASGPGGYTF
d_gene: .
abundance: many
v_gene: TRBV3-1
j_gene: TRBJ1-2

CDR3nt: TGCAGTGCTAGTGCAGGTTGGGGGATGGACTTC
CDR3aa: CSASAGWGMDF
d_gene: .
abundance: many
v_gene: TRBV20-1
j_gene: TRBJ2-7

CDR3nt: TGCAGTGCTCCCCCTCCTTGGACAAGCAATGAGCAGTTCTTC
CDR3aa: CSAPPPWTSNEQFF
d_gene: .
abundance: many
v_gene: TRBV20-1
j_gene: TRBJ2-1

CDR3nt: TGTGCCAGCAGCCCCTCGCGGCTAGCGGGGGATAATGAGCAGTTCTTC
CDR3aa: CASSPSRLAGDNEQFF
d_gene: TRBD2
abundance: many
v_gene: TRBV7-2
j_gene: TRBJ2-1

CDR3nt: TGTGCCAGCAGCCAAGTGGGACAGGGGACTCATACGCAGTATTTT
CDR3aa: CASSQVGQGTHTQYF
d_gene: TRBD1
abundance: many
v_gene: TRBV4-2
j_gene: TRBJ2-3

CDR3nt: TGCAGTGCTAGATCTCAGGGGGTGGGTGAAGCTTTCTTT
CDR3aa: CSARSQGVGEAFF
d_gene: TRBD1
abundance: many
v_gene: TRBV20-1
j_gene: TRBJ1-1

CDR3nt: TGTGCCAGCAGTGAAGCGCTTCTGGGGGCCGGGACTGAAGCTTTCTTT
CDR3aa: CASSEALLGAGTEAFF
d_gene: .
abundance: many
v_gene: TRBV2
j_gene: TRBJ1-1

CDR3nt: TGTGCCAGCAGTCGTAGCGGGGGGAAGTACAATGAGCAGTTCTTC
CDR3aa: CASSRSGGKYNEQFF
d_gene: TRBD2
abundance: many
v_gene: TRBV7-2
j_gene: TRBJ2-1

CDR3nt: TGTGCCAGCAGTTTAGGGGGACAGGGGTTCGACGAGCAGTACTTC
CDR3aa: CASSLGGQGFDEQYF
d_gene: TRBD1
abundance: few
v_gene: TRBV12-3/TRBV12-4
j_gene: TRBJ2-7

CDR3nt: TGTGCCAGCAGTTCGTCGGTCAGGAGGGACCTCTACGAGCAGTACTTC
CDR3aa: CASSSSVRRDLYEQYF
d_gene: .
abundance: .
v_gene: TRBV5-6
j_gene: TRBJ2-7

CDR3nt: TGTGCCAGCAGCTTAGCCAGACACAATGAGCAGTTCTTC
CDR3aa: CASSLARHNEQFF
d_gene: .
abundance: many
v_gene: TRBV7-2
j_gene: TRBJ2-1

CDR3nt: TGCGCCAGCAGCCAGGAATACCAGGGGTCGGCTGAAGCTTTCTTT
CDR3aa: CASSQEYQGSAEAFF
d_gene: .
abundance: many
v_gene: TRBV4-3
j_gene: TRBJ1-1

CDR3nt: TGCAGCGTTGAAGATCGAGCGGGGGGGCCCACAGATACGCAGTATTTT
CDR3aa: CSVEDRAGGPTDTQYF
d_gene: TRBD2
abundance: many
v_gene: TRBV29-1
j_gene: TRBJ2-3

CDR3nt: TGCAGTGCTAGAGATGTGGCCACAGGCTACGAGCAGTACTTC
CDR3aa: CSARDVATGYEQYF
d_gene: .
abundance: many
v_gene: TRBV20-1
j_gene: TRBJ2-7

CDR3nt: TGTGCCAGCAGTTTATCCGGGGCTCAATATAGCAATCAGCCCCAGCATTTT
CDR3aa: CASSLSGAQYSNQPQHF
d_gene: .
abundance: many
v_gene: TRBV28
j_gene: TRBJ1-5

CDR3nt: TGTGCCAGCAGCTTAAGGAACTCCGGTGAGACCCAGTACTTC
CDR3aa: CASSLRNSGETQYF
d_gene: .
abundance: many
v_gene: TRBV7-2
j_gene: TRBJ2-5

CDR3nt: TGTGCCAGCAGATCCCGACGGTCAACTAATGAAAAACTGTTTTTT
CDR3aa: CASRSRRSTNEKLFF
d_gene: .
abundance: .
v_gene: TRBV7-8
j_gene: TRBJ1-4

CDR3nt: TGTGCCAGCAGCTACCTGGGATTGTACCAAGAGACCCAGTACTTC
CDR3aa: CASSYLGLYQETQYF
d_gene: .
abundance: .
v_gene: TRBV7-8
j_gene: TRBJ2-5

CDR3nt: TGTGCCAGCTCACGAAGGGACTACCAAGAGACCCAGTACTTC
CDR3aa: CASSRRDYQETQYF
d_gene: .
abundance: many
v_gene: TRBV18
j_gene: TRBJ2-5

CDR3nt: TGTGCCAGCAGCCTTCGACCGTCGGGTCAGCCCCAGCATTTT
CDR3aa: CASSLRPSGQPQHF
d_gene: .
abundance: many
v_gene: TRBV5-6
j_gene: TRBJ1-5

CDR3nt: TGTGCCAGCAGTCCCGTTCGGGGGATCTGGAACACTGAAGCTTTCTTT
CDR3aa: CASSPVRGIWNTEAFF
d_gene: .
abundance: .
v_gene: TRBV28
j_gene: TRBJ1-1

CDR3nt: TGCGCCAGCAGCCTTGGACAGGGGGCCCGCACCGGGGAGCTGTTTTTT
CDR3aa: CASSLGQGARTGELFF
d_gene: TRBD1
abundance: many
v_gene: TRBV5-1
j_gene: TRBJ2-2

CDR3nt: TGTGCCAGCATCCGAGAACCAGGGACTGGGGCCAACGTCCTGACTTTC
CDR3aa: CASIREPGTGANVLTF
d_gene: .
abundance: many
v_gene: TRBV6-1
j_gene: TRBJ2-6

CDR3nt: TGTGCCAGCAGCTTAACTCCCGGGACTAGCGGGCGGGGAAACATTCAGTACTTC
CDR3aa: CASSLTPGTSGRGNIQYF
d_gene: TRBD2
abundance: many
v_gene: TRBV7-2
j_gene: TRBJ2-4

CDR3nt: TGTGCCAGCAGCTCATTGACGGGGAGCTCCTATAATTCACCCCTCCACTTT
CDR3aa: CASSSLTGSSYNSPLHF
d_gene: .
abundance: many
v_gene: TRBV7-2
j_gene: TRBJ1-6

CDR3nt: TGTGCCAGCAGCTTGAGCCCCGACCGTAGCAATCAGCCCCAGCATTTT
CDR3aa: CASSLSPDRSNQPQHF
d_gene: .
abundance: many
v_gene: TRBV11-2
j_gene: TRBJ1-5

CDR3nt: TGTGCCAGCAGTTTAGAAAAGGGAGCCTACGGCTACACCTTC
CDR3aa: CASSLEKGAYGYTF
d_gene: .
abundance: many
v_gene: TRBV27
j_gene: TRBJ1-2

CDR3nt: TGTGCCAGCAGCCAAGTACTAGCGGCGTACAATGAGCAGTTCTTC
CDR3aa: CASSQVLAAYNEQFF
d_gene: TRBD2
abundance: many
v_gene: TRBV3-1
j_gene: TRBJ2-1

CDR3nt: TGCAGCGTTGATAGGGGCTCCTACGAGCAGTACTTC
CDR3aa: CSVDRGSYEQYF
d_gene: .
abundance: many
v_gene: TRBV29-1
j_gene: TRBJ2-7

CDR3nt: TGTGCCTGGAGTAGGGGGGACTATGGCTACACCTTC
CDR3aa: CAWSRGDYGYTF
d_gene: .
abundance: many
v_gene: TRBV30
j_gene: TRBJ1-2

CDR3nt: TGCAGTGCTGCCGACAGCCTCCCCCCCTATGGCTACACCTTC
CDR3aa: CSAADSLPPYGYTF
d_gene: .
abundance: many
v_gene: TRBV20-1
j_gene: TRBJ1-2

CDR3nt: TGTGCCAGCTCACGATCGTTGGACACTGAAGCTTTCTTT
CDR3aa: CASSRSLDTEAFF
d_gene: .
abundance: many
v_gene: TRBV18
j_gene: TRBJ1-1

CDR3nt: TGTGCCAGCAGTTTTAGGGGGTACAATGAGCAGTTCTTC
CDR3aa: CASSFRGYNEQFF
d_gene: .
abundance: many
v_gene: TRBV28
j_gene: TRBJ2-1

CDR3nt: TGTGCCAGCAGCATTGACAGGCTTATGGAAGCTTTCTTT
CDR3aa: CASSIDRLMEAFF
d_gene: .
abundance: .
v_gene: TRBV5-4
j_gene: TRBJ1-1

CDR3nt: TGCAGTGCTAGAGATCGAACCATGAACACTGAAGCTTTCTTT
CDR3aa: CSARDRTMNTEAFF
d_gene: .
abundance: many
v_gene: TRBV20-1
j_gene: TRBJ1-1

CDR3nt: TGTGCCAGCTCACCACCGGGGAGAGCTAACTATGGCTACACCTTC
CDR3aa: CASSPPGRANYGYTF
d_gene: .
abundance: few
v_gene: TRBV18
j_gene: TRBJ1-2

CDR3nt: TGCAGTGCTAGAGATACTAGAGGTCTATGGTCACCCCTCCACTTT
CDR3aa: CSARDTRGLWSPLHF
d_gene: .
abundance: .
v_gene: TRBV20-1
j_gene: TRBJ1-6

CDR3nt: TGTGCCAGCAGCCAGAAGACAGTTGAAGCTTTCTTT
CDR3aa: CASSQKTVEAFF
d_gene: .
abundance: few
v_gene: TRBV7-9
j_gene: TRBJ1-1

CDR3nt: TGCAGTGCTAGGAGAAACACTGAAGCTTTCTTT
CDR3aa: CSARRNTEAFF
d_gene: .
abundance: many
v_gene: TRBV20-1
j_gene: TRBJ1-1

CDR3nt: TGTGCCAGCAGCTTTCCCGGGACTAACACAGATACGCAGTATTTT
CDR3aa: CASSFPGTNTDTQYF
d_gene: TRBD2
abundance: .
v_gene: TRBV5-4
j_gene: TRBJ2-3

CDR3nt: TGTGCCAGCAGCTTAACCACCGTGAACACTGAAGCTTTCTTT
CDR3aa: CASSLTTVNTEAFF
d_gene: .
abundance: many
v_gene: TRBV7-3
j_gene: TRBJ1-1